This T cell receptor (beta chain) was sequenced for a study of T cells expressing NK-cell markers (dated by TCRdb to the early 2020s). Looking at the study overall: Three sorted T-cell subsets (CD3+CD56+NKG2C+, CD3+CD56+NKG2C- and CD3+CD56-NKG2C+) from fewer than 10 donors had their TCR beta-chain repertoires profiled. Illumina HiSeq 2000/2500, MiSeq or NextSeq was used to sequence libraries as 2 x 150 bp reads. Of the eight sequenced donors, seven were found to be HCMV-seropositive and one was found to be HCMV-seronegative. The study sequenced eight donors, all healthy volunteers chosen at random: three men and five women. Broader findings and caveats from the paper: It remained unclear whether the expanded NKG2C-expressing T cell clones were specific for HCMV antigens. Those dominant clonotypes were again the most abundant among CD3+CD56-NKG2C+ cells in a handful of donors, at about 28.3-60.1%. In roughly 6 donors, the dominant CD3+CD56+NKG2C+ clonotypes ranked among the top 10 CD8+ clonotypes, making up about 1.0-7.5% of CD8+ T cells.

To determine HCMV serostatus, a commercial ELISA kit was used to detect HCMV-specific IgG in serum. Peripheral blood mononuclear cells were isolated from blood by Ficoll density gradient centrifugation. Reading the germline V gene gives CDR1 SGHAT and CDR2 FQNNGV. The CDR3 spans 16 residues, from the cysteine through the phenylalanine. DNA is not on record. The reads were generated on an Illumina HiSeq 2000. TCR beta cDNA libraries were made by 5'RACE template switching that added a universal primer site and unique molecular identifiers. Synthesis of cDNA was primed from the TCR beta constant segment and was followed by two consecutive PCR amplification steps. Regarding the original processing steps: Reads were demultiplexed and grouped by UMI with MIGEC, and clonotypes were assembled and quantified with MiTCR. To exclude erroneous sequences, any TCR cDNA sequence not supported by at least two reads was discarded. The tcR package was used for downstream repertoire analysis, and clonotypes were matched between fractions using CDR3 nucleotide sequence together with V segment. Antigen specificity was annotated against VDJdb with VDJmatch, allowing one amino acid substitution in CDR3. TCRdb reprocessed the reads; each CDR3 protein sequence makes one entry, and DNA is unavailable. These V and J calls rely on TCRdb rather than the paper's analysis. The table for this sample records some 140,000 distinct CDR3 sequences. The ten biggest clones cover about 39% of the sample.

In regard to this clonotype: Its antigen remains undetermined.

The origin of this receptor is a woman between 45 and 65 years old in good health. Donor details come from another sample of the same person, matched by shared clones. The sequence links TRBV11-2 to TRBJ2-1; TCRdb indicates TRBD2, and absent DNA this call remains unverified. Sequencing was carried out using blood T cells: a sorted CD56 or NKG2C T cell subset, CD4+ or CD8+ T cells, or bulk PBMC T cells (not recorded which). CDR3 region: CASSRDFLSFYNEQFF.